This TCR beta chain is drawn from a study of blood T cells in healthy people across ages. Study findings and constraints: For the donors, CMV status was unknown and possibly confounded expanded clonotype changes. Per million T cells, the diversity of TCR beta decreased roughly linearly as age advanced.

Then a second PCR, running about 6 to 12 cycles, was carried out with a sample-barcoded 5' primer and a J-beta primer mix. TCRdb re-analysed the 5' RACE reads in MiXCR, keeping a single row per CDR3 protein. The profile shows hundreds of thousands of distinct CDR3 sequences, 58% of them singletons. Note on this clonotype: Its antigen is unidentified.

Each donor had around 9.2 milliliters of peripheral blood drawn. Trimming stripped 1 base from V and 8 bases from J, with 13 bases between. The CDR3 totals 14 residues. CDR1 and CDR2 (germline): SGHRS, YFSETQ. The clonotype originates from a man between 60 and 75 years old in good health. The V and J genes are TRBV5-1 and TRBJ2-1; D gene unclear. Sequenced material: blood. The CDR3 here is CASSLMGIYDEQFF. The CDR3 nucleotides are TGCGCCAGCAGCTTGATGGGGATTTACGATGAGCAGTTCTTC.